This TCR beta chain was found in a study of shared clonotypes between healthy human individuals. General observations from the study: Richness estimates generally favored naive over memory subsets.

Original data processing: For the immunoSEQ data, sequences were junction-only without quality scores, so filtering differed. This table comes from immunoSEQ multiplex PCR, and its TCRdb copy is limited to in-frame clones, with some not included. The V and J calls and clone size are taken from that table; D and trimming were inferred from the DNA. Among hundreds of thousands of clones listed, roughly 70% were seen once. The CDR3 extends over 17 amino acids. The V and J ends lost 5 bases and 8 bases, in that order; junction bases with no gene match: 19. CDR1 is SGHVS, CDR2 FNYEAQ, per germline. A word on this clone: What it binds is unknown.

Source material: memory CD4+ T cells sorted from blood. Regarding subset: CD45RA-negative fraction. V usage is TRBV7-6 and J usage is TRBJ1-1; 8 bases line up with TRBD1. This TCR derives from a man aged 30 to 45 in good health. The CDR3 region is CASSRTSGQGVLGEAFF. The CDR3 nucleotides read TGTGCCAGCAGCCGAACGTCTGGACAGGGCGTCCTCGGCGAAGCTTTCTTT. The variable domain in full, with the rest retrieved from reference TRBV7-6 and TRBJ1-1, is GAGVSQSPRYKVTKRGQDVALRCDPISGHVSLYWYRQALGQGPEFLTYFNYEAQQDKSGLPNDRFSAERPEGSISTLTIQRTEQRDSAMYRCASSRTSGQGVLGEAFFGQGTRLTVV.